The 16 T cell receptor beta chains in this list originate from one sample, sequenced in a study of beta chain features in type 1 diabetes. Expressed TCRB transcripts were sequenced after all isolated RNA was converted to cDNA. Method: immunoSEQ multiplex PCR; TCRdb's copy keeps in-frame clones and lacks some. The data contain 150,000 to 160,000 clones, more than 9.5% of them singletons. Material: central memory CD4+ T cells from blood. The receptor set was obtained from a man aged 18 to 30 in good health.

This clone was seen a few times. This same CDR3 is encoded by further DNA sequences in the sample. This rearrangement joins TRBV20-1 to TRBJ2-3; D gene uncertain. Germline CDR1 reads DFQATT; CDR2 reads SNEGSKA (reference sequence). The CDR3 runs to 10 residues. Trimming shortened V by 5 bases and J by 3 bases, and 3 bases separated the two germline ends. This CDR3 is CSASTDTQYF. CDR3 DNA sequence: TGCAGTGCTTCTACAGATACGCAGTATTTT.

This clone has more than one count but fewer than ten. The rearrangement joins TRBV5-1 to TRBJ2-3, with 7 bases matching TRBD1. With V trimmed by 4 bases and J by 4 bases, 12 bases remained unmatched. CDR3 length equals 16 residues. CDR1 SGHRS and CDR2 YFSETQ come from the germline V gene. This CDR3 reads CASSPQTGRVADTQYF. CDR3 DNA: TGCGCCAGCAGCCCCCAGACAGGGAGAGTGGCAGATACGCAGTATTTT.

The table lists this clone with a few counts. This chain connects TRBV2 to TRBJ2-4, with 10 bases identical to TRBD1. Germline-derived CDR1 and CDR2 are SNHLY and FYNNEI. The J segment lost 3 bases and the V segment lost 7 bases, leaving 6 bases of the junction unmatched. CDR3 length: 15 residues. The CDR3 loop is CASTGQGSVKNIQYF. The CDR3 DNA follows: TGTGCCAGCACGGGACAGGGGTCTGTCAAAAACATTCAGTACTTC.

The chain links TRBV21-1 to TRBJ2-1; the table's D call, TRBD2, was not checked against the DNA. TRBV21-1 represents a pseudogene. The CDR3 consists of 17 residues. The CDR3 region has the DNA TGTGCCAGCAGCAAATTCCCCCGGAGCAAGGTATTCAATGAGCAGTTCTTC. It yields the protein CASSKFPRSKVFNEQFF.

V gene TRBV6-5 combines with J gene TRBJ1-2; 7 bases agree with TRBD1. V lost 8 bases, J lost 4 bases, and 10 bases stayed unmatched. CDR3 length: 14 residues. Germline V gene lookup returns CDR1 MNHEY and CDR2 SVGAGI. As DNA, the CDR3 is TGTGCCAGCCGCCGGGACAGCAGGTTCTATGGCTACACCTTC. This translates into CASRRDSRFYGYTF.

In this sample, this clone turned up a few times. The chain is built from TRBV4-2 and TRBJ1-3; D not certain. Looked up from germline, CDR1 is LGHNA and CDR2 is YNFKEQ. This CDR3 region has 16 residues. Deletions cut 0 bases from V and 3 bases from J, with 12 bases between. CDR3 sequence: CASSQESGVFGNTIYF. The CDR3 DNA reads TGTGCCAGCAGCCAAGAGTCCGGGGTTTTTGGAAACACCATATATTTT.

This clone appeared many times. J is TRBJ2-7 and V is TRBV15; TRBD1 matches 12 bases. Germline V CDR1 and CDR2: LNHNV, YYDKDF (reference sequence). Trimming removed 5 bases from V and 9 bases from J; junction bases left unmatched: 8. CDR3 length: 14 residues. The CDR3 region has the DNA TGTGCCACCAGCTCCGGGACAGGGGGCACTGTGCAGTACTTC. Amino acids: CATSSGTGGTVQYF.

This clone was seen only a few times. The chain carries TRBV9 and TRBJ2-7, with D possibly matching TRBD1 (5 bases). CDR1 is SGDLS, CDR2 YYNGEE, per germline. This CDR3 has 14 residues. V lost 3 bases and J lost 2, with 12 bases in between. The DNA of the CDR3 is TGTGCCAGCAGCGCCCACGACAGAGCCTACGAGCAGTACTTC. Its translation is CASSAHDRAYEQYF.

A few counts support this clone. The CDR3 coding sequence is TGTGCCAGCAGCCCACTACCTACAGATACGCAGTATTTT. Its translation is CASSPLPTDTQYF. The V call is TRBV7-3, the J call TRBJ2-3; D is unresolved. V was trimmed by 5 bases and J by 3 bases, leaving 9 bases between them. This CDR3 has 13 residues. Germline V CDR1 and CDR2: SGHTA, FQGTGA.

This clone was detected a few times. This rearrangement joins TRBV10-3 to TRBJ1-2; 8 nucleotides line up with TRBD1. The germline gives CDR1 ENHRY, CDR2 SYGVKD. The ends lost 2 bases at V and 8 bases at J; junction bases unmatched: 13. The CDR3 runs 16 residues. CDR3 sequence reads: CAISEQKDRVKRGYTF. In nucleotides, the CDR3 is TGTGCCATCAGTGAGCAGAAGGACAGGGTGAAACGGGGCTACACCTTC.

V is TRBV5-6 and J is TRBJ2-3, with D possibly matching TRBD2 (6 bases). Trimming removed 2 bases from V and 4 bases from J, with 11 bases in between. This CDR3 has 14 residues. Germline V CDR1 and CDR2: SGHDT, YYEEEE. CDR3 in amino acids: CASSFTSLPDTQYF. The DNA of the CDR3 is TGTGCCAGCAGCTTTACTAGCTTGCCAGATACGCAGTATTTT. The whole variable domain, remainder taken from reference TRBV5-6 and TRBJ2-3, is DAGVTQSPTHLIKTRGQQVTLRCSPKSGHDTVSWYQQALGQGPQFIFQYYEEEERQRGNFPDRFSGHQFPNYSSELNVNALLLGDSALYLCASSFTSLPDTQYFGPGTRLTVL.

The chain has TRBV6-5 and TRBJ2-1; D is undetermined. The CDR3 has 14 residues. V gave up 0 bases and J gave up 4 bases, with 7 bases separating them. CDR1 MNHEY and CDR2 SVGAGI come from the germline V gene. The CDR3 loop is CASSYSWQYNEQFF. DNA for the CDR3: TGTGCCAGCAGTTACTCCTGGCAGTACAATGAGCAGTTCTTC.

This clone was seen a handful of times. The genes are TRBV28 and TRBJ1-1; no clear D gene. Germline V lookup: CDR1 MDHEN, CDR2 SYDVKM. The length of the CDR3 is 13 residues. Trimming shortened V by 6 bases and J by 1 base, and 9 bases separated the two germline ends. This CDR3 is CASSTSRNTEAFF. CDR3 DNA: TGTGCCAGCAGCACCTCGCGGAACACTGAAGCTTTCTTT.

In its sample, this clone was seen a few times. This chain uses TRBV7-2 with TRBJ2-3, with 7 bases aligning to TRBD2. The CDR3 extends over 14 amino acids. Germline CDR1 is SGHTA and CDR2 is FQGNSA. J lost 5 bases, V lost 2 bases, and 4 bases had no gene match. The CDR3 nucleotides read TGTGCCAGCAGCTTAAACGGGAGGAAAGATACGCAGTATTTT. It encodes CASSLNGRKDTQYF.

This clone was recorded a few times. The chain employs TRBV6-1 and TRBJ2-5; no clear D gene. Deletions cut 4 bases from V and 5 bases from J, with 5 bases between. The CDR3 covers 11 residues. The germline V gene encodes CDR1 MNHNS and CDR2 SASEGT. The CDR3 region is CASSALETQYF. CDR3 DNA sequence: TGTGCCAGCAGTGCGTTGGAGACCCAGTACTTC.

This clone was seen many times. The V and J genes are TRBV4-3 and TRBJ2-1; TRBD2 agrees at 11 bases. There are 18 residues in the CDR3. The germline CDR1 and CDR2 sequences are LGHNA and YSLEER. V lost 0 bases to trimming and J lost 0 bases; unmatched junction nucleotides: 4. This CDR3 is CASSQERGTSGSYNEQFF. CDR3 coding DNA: TGCGCCAGCAGCCAAGAAAGGGGGACTAGCGGCTCCTACAATGAGCAGTTCTTC.